These 9 T cell receptor beta chains originate from one sample sequenced in a study of tumor T cells in aggressive B-cell lymphoma. Data came from immunoSEQ multiplex PCR; TCRdb stores just in-frame clones and leaves some out. The data show fewer than 4,500 clones, with 75% to 95% seen just once and 2% to 2.5% held by the top ten. Sequences were obtained from tumor tissue. The receptors derive from an adult with diffuse large B cell lymphoma.

The CDR3 loop reads CASSQGFVWGGDTQYF. CDR3 coding DNA: TGTGCCAGCAGCCAAGGATTTGTCTGGGGGGGGGATACGCAGTATTTT. The genes are TRBV4-2 and TRBJ2-3; 7 positions match TRBD2. Germline CDR1 and CDR2: LGHNA and YNFKEQ. The CDR3 consists of 16 residues. V lost 1 base to trimming and J lost 6 bases; unmatched junction nucleotides: 10.

The gene calls are TRBV5-4 and TRBJ2-5, with TRBD2 identical over 9 bases. The CDR3 sequence is 12 residues long. Germline V gene sequence: CDR1 SGHNT, CDR2 YYREEE (reference sequence). With 10 bases clipped from V and 5 bases from J, the junction kept 6 bases outside the gene matches. In DNA form, the CDR3 reads TGTGCCTATAGCGGGAGCGCGGAGACCCAGTACTTC. This codes for CAYSGSAETQYF.

The chain couples TRBV30 to TRBJ1-1; D is unclear. The ends were cut back, 4 bases at V and 1 base at J, with 10 bases in the middle. Germline V CDR1 and CDR2: GTSNPN, SVGIG (reference sequence). This CDR3 region has 13 residues. Here the CDR3 reads CAWTEQPNTEAFF. The CDR3 nucleotides read TGTGCCTGGACCGAACAGCCGAACACTGAAGCTTTCTTT.

V is TRBV28 and J is TRBJ1-6; 7 positions match TRBD1. J was trimmed by 7 bases and V by 8 bases; bases with no gene match: 2. This CDR3 region has 12 residues. Germline V gene lookup returns CDR1 MDHEN and CDR2 SYDVKM. The CDR3 region has the DNA TGTGCCAGCCGACAGGGAAATTCACCCCTCCACTTT. It yields the protein CASRQGNSPLHF. The entire variable domain, with the rest obtained from reference TRBV28 and TRBJ1-6, is as follows: DVKVTQSSRYLVKRTGEKVFLECVQDMDHENMFWYRQDPGLGLRLIYFSYDVKMKEKGDIPEGYSVSREKKERFSLILESASTNQTSMYLCASRQGNSPLHFGNGTRLTVT.

This sequence joins TRBV2 and TRBJ1-1; 9 bases are a match to TRBD1. V shed 6 bases, J shed 6 bases, and the junction held 8 bases outside the gene matches. CDR1 is SNHLY, CDR2 FYNNEI, per germline. The CDR3 sequence is 14 residues long. The CDR3 loop reads CASRQGTGSSEAFF. CDR3 in DNA: TGTGCCAGCAGGCAGGGGACAGGGTCGTCTGAAGCTTTCTTT.

This chain connects TRBV29-1 to TRBJ2-7; tentative D call: TRBD2 (6 bases). V was clipped by 1 base and J by 4 bases, with 11 bases between them. The CDR3 is 13 residues long. Germline loops: CDR1 SQVTM, CDR2 ANQGSEA. The CDR3 sequence: CSVEGDSSYEQYF. The CDR3 DNA follows: TGCAGCGTTGAAGGGGACTCCTCGTACGAGCAGTACTTC.

The chain uses TRBV30 and TRBJ1-1; 8 bases map to TRBD1. The V and J ends lost 1 base and 0 bases, in that order; junction bases with no gene match: 7. The CDR3 has 16 amino acids. Germline V gene data show CDR1 as GTSNPN and CDR2 as SVGIG (reference sequence). CDR3 bases: TGTGCCTGGAGTGCCCAGGGGGCCCGGGTGAACACTGAAGCTTTCTTT. Its translation is CAWSAQGARVNTEAFF.

The rearrangement uses TRBV5-4 and TRBJ1-6; 7 bases are shared with TRBD1. The trim removed 5 bases at V and 6 bases at J, leaving 8 bases unmatched. CDR3 length: 15 amino acids. CDR1 and CDR2 (germline): SGHNT, YYREEE (reference sequence). The CDR3 sequence: CASSRDSQINSPLHF. CDR3 DNA: TGTGCCAGCAGTCGGGACAGCCAGATTAATTCACCCCTCCACTTT.

This clone was recorded once. The chain is built from TRBV5-1 and TRBJ2-7; 9 nucleotides align to TRBD2. Trimming cost V 4 bases and J 4 bases; bases outside gene matches: 3. Germline CDR1 reads SGHRS; CDR2 reads YFSETQ. This CDR3 spans 13 amino acids. The CDR3 here is CASSGLASYEQYF. The CDR3 nucleotides read TGCGCCAGCAGCGGACTAGCGAGTTACGAGCAGTACTTC.